Detailed here is one T cell receptor beta chain. The entry originates in a study of T cell responses to AZD1222 COVID-19 vaccine. CDR3 length: 15 residues. The germline gives CDR1 LGHNA, CDR2 YSLEER. The ends were cut back, 4 bases at V and 3 bases at J, with 10 bases in the middle. The data were produced by immunoSEQ multiplex PCR, yet TCRdb's version contains in-frame clones alone and is incomplete. The sample holds approximately 170,000 clones, 75% to 90% seen once. The clonotype was recovered from an adult in good health. Specimen: peripheral blood, collected on day 0 of AZD1222 vaccination. The chain uses TRBV4-3 and TRBJ1-6, with D perhaps TRBD1 (6 bases). The CDR3 nucleotides are TGCGCCAGCAGCCGAGACAGGATCTATAATTCACCCCTCCACTTT. As protein: CASSRDRIYNSPLHF.